The next 15 T cell receptor beta chains were all read from a single sample in a study of blood T cell repertoires in COVID-19. TCRdb's copy holds only in-frame clones and misses some; the assay was immunoSEQ multiplex PCR. The table includes about 310,000 clones, roughly 90% detected once. The source material was peripheral blood. The source is a woman aged 40 to 55 with COVID-19, enrolled during active disease.

The chain carries TRBV5-1 and TRBJ1-2; D is perhaps TRBD1 (6 bases). The CDR3 length is 14 residues. The ends were cut back, 4 bases at V and 6 bases at J, with 16 bases in the middle. From germline, CDR1 is SGHRS and CDR2 YFSETQ. As DNA, the CDR3 is TGCGCCAGCAGCGACCAACAGGGTAGGAATGGCTACACCTTC. Its protein product is CASSDQQGRNGYTF.

This chain connects TRBV2 to TRBJ1-5, with D uncertain. The V end lost 4 bases, the J end lost 6 bases, and 10 bases lay between the germline ends. The CDR3 has 13 residues. Germline loops: CDR1 SNHLY, CDR2 FYNNEI. The CDR3 protein is CASSAGVTQPQHF. The DNA of the CDR3 is TGTGCCAGCAGTGCCGGGGTAACTCAGCCCCAGCATTTT.

V is TRBV27 and J is TRBJ2-7; tentatively, D is TRBD1 (5 bases). The CDR3 has 13 residues. Trimming pared 6 bases from V and 3 bases from J, leaving 12 bases between. Looked up from germline, CDR1 is MNHEY and CDR2 is SMNVEV (reference sequence). This CDR3 is CASSWGQFYEQYF. CDR3 nucleotides: TGTGCCAGCAGCTGGGGCCAATTCTACGAGCAGTACTTC.

The V gene is TRBV28, the J gene TRBJ1-5; D might be TRBD1 (5 bases). The ends were cut back, 7 bases at V and 7 bases at J, with 11 bases in the middle. The CDR3 contains 12 residues. Germline V gives CDR1 MDHEN, CDR2 SYDVKM. The CDR3 bases are TGTGCCAGCAAGGACGCAGGGCAGCCCCAGCATTTT. The encoded protein is CASKDAGQPQHF.

The V and J genes are TRBV28 and TRBJ1-2; D possibly corresponds to TRBD1 (6 bases). Germline V gene sequence: CDR1 MDHEN, CDR2 SYDVKM. V lost 7 bases and J 8 bases, leaving 20 bases between the germline ends. The CDR3 totals 14 residues. CDR3 DNA sequence: TGTGCCAGCACCGTTTTGGGGGAGACAGGAGGCTACACCTTC. This sequence encodes CASTVLGETGGYTF.

The chain recombines TRBV18 with TRBJ1-1; TRBD1 is a possible D gene (5 bases). CDR3 length equals 13 residues. Germline CDR1 is KGHSH and CDR2 is LQKENI. Trimming cost V 4 bases and J 0 bases, with 6 bases left between them. CDR3 residues: CASSRGVNTEAFF. The CDR3 bases are TGTGCCAGCTCACGGGGGGTGAACACTGAAGCTTTCTTT.

This chain joins TRBV29-1 and TRBJ2-5; TRBD1 might be the D (6 bases). V lost 4 bases, J lost 0 bases, and 9 bases lay in between. The germline CDR1 and CDR2 sequences are SQVTM and ANQGSEA. CDR3 length: 13 amino acids. CDR3 in DNA: TGCAGCGTTGTAGGACAGAACCAAGAGACCCAGTACTTC. Translation gives CSVVGQNQETQYF.

The chain carries TRBV28 and TRBJ1-6, with 9 bases matching TRBD1. CDR1 is MDHEN, CDR2 SYDVKM, per germline. Trimming at V came to 4 bases and at J to 8 bases, leaving 3 bases not matched to a gene. The CDR3 has 14 residues. The CDR3 DNA is TGTGCCAGCAGTTCCGGGACAGGGCATTCACCCCTCCACTTT. This translates into CASSSGTGHSPLHF. Combining the CDR3 with reference TRBV28 and TRBJ1-6 gives the whole variable domain DVKVTQSSRYLVKRTGEKVFLECVQDMDHENMFWYRQDPGLGLRLIYFSYDVKMKEKGDIPEGYSVSREKKERFSLILESASTNQTSMYLCASSSGTGHSPLHFGNGTRLTVT.

Concerning this clone: Within the sample, other DNA sequences also encode this same CDR3. V usage is TRBV7-9 and J usage is TRBJ1-1; tentatively, D is TRBD1 (5 bases). Germline CDR1 and CDR2: SEHNR and FQNEAQ (reference sequence). CDR3 length: 13 residues. V lost 3 bases, J lost 4 bases, and 9 bases lay in between. CDR3 sequence reads: CASSLQGGTEAFF. The DNA for the CDR3 is TGTGCCAGCAGCTTGCAGGGAGGCACTGAAGCTTTCTTT.

This clone has a handful of counts. One end of the junction does not line up with germline, which may come from a read error. The chain joins TRBV7-2 to TRBJ2-1; possible D gene TRBD2, 6 bases. The CDR3 covers 14 residues. CDR1 is SGHTA and CDR2 is FQGNSA in the germline V gene. As DNA, the CDR3 is TGTGCCAGCAGCCTAGCGCCTAGCATTGTTGAGCAGTTCTTC. It specifies CASSLAPSIVEQFF.

The chain has TRBV12-5 and TRBJ2-7, with 8 bases fitting TRBD1. V lost 7 bases to trimming and J lost 0 bases; unmatched junction nucleotides: 2. CDR3 length equals 13 residues. Germline V gene data show CDR1 as LGHNT and CDR2 as FRNRAP. The CDR3 reads CASAGQGSYEQYF. The CDR3 DNA sequence: TGTGCTAGTGCTGGACAGGGCTCCTACGAGCAGTACTTC.

The rearrangement links TRBV19 to TRBJ1-1; maybe TRBD1 (6 bases). Germline V gene sequence: CDR1 LNHDA, CDR2 SQIVND (reference sequence). Trimming shortened V by 1 base and J by 7 bases, and 13 bases separated the two germline ends. The CDR3 is 14 amino acids. The CDR3 loop is CASSIGRGTFEAFF. CDR3 nucleotide sequence: TGTGCCAGTAGTATAGGCAGGGGAACTTTTGAAGCTTTCTTT.

The V gene is TRBV18, the J gene TRBJ1-5; D is possibly TRBD1 (6 bases). Germline loops: CDR1 KGHSH, CDR2 LQKENI. The CDR3 spans 15 residues. Trimming stripped 3 bases from V and 0 bases from J, with 9 bases between. The CDR3 loop is CASSPTGDSNQPQHF. The CDR3 coding sequence is TGTGCCAGCTCACCGACAGGAGATAGCAATCAGCCCCAGCATTTT.

The J gene is TRBJ2-5, the V gene TRBV9, with TRBD1 as a possible D gene (8 bases). The V gene's germline CDR1 is SGDLS and CDR2 YYNGEE. V was shortened by 3 bases and J by 4 bases, with 10 bases between the two germline ends. This CDR3 has 13 amino acids. The CDR3 reads CASSDRGGETQYF. In DNA form, the CDR3 reads TGTGCCAGCAGCGACAGGGGGGGAGAGACCCAGTACTTC.

This clone has just a few counts. CDR3 coding DNA: TGTGCCAGCAGTTTCAGCGGGACGGACCCCTACGAGCAGTACTTC. Translating it yields CASSFSGTDPYEQYF. V and J are TRBV27 and TRBJ2-7; 7 bases are shared with TRBD2. Germline loops: CDR1 MNHEY, CDR2 SMNVEV (reference sequence). The length of the CDR3 is 15 residues. J gave up 2 bases and V 3 bases, and 7 bases lay outside the gene matches.